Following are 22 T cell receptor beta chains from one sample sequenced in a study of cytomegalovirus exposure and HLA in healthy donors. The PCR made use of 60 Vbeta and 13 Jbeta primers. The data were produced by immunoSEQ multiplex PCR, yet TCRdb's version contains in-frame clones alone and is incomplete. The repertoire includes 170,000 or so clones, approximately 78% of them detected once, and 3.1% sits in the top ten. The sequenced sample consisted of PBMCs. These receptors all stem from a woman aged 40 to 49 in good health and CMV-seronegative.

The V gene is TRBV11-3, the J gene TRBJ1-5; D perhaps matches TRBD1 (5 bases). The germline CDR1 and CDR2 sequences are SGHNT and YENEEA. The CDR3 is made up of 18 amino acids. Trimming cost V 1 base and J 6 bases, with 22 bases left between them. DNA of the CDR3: TGTGCCAGCAGCTTAGTTCCAGGGAATGAGCGCTTTAGTCAGCCCCAGCATTTT. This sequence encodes CASSLVPGNERFSQPQHF.

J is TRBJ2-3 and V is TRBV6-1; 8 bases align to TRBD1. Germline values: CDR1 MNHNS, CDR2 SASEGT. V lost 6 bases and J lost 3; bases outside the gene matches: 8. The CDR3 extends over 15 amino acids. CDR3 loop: CASRRQGYSTDTQYF. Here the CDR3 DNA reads TGTGCCAGCAGACGACAGGGGTATTCAACAGATACGCAGTATTTT.

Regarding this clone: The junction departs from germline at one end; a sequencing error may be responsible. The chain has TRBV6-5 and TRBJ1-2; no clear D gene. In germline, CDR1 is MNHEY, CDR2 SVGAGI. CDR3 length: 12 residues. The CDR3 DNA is TGTGCCGGCAGGACTACTAACTATGGCTACACCTTC. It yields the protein CAGRTTNYGYTF.

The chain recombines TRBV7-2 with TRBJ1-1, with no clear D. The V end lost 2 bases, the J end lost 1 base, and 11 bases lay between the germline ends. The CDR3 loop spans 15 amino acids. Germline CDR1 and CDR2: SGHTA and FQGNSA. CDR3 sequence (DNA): TGTGCCAGCAGCTTATCGGTGGGAGGGAACACTGAAGCTTTCTTT. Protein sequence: CASSLSVGGNTEAFF.

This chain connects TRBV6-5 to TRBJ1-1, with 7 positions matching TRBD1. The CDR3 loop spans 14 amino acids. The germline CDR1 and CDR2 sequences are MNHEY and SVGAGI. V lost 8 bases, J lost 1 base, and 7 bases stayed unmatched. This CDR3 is CASGRDSRNTEAFF. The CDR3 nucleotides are TGTGCCAGCGGACGGGACAGTCGGAACACTGAAGCTTTCTTT.

The CDR3 reads CASSARAGGNTEAFF. CDR3 nucleotide sequence: TGTGCCAGCAGTGCACGGGCAGGGGGGAACACTGAAGCTTTCTTT. The chain carries TRBV2 and TRBJ1-1; 7 nucleotides line up with TRBD1. The CDR3 totals 15 residues. The germline V gene encodes CDR1 SNHLY and CDR2 FYNNEI. V lost 4 bases and J lost 1; bases outside the gene matches: 6. The full variable domain, with the rest looked up from reference TRBV2 and TRBJ1-1, is EPEVTQTPSHQVTQMGQEVILRCVPISNHLYFYWYRQILGQKVEFLVSFYNNEISEKSEIFDDQFSVERPDGSNFTLKIRSTKLEDSAMYFCASSARAGGNTEAFFGQGTRLTVV.

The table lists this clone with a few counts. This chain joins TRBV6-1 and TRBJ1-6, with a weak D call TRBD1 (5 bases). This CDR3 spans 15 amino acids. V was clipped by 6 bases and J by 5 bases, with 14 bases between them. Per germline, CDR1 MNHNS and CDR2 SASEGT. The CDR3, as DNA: TGTGCCAGCAGCGAGGACAACGAGAATAATTCACCCCTCCACTTT. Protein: CASSEDNENNSPLHF.

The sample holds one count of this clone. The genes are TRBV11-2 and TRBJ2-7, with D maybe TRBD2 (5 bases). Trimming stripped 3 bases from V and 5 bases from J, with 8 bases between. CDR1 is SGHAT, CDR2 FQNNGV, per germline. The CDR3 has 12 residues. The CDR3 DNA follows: TGTGCCAGCAGCTTCATCGGGGACGAGCAGTACTTC. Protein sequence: CASSFIGDEQYF.

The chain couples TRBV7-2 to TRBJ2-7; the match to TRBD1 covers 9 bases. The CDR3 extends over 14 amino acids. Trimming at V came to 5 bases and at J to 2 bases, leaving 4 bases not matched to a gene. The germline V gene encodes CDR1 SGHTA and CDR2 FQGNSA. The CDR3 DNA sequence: TGTGCCAGCAGCCCCCGGGACAGGGCCTACGAGCAGTACTTC. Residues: CASSPRDRAYEQYF.

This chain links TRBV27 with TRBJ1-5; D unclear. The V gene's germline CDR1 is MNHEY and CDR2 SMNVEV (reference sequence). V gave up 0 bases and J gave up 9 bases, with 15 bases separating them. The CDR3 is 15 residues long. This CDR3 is CASSLSITGKGPQHF. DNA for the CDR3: TGTGCCAGCAGTTTATCGATAACGGGGAAGGGGCCCCAGCATTTT.

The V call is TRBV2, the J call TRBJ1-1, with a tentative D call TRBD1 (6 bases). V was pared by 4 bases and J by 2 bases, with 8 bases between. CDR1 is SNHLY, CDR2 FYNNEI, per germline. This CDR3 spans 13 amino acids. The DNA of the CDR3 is TGTGCCAGCAGTGGACAGGAAAACACTGAAGCTTTCTTT. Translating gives CASSGQENTEAFF.

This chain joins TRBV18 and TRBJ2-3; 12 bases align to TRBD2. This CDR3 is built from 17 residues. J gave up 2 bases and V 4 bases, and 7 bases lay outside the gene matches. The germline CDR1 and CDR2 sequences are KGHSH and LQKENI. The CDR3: CASSLYPSGGATDTQYF. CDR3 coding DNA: TGTGCCAGCTCACTTTACCCTAGCGGGGGGGCCACAGATACGCAGTATTTT. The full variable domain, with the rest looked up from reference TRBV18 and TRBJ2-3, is NAGVMQNPRHLVRRRGQEARLRCSPMKGHSHVYWYRQLPEEGLKFMVYLQKENIIDESGMPKERFSAEFPKEGPSILRIQQVVRGDSAAYFCASSLYPSGGATDTQYFGPGTRLTVL.

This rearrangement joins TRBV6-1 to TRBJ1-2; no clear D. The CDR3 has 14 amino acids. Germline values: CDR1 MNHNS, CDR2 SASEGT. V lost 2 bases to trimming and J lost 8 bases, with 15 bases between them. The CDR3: CASSEIPGPGGYTF. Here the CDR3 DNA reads TGTGCCAGCAGTGAAATACCGGGTCCCGGAGGCTACACCTTC.

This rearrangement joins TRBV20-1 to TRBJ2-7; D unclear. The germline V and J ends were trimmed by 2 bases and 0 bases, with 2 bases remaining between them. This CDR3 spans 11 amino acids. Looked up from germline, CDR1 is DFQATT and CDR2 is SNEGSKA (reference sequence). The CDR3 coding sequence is TGCAGTGCTAGACTCTCCTACGAGCAGTACTTC. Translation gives CSARLSYEQYF.

As DNA, the CDR3 is TGCGCCAGCAGGCCCGGGACTAGCACAGATACGCAGTATTTT. It codes for CASRPGTSTDTQYF. The genes are TRBV5-1 and TRBJ2-3, with D possibly TRBD2 on 6 matching bases. V was pared by 5 bases and J by 0 bases, with 10 bases between. Looked up from germline, CDR1 is SGHRS and CDR2 is YFSETQ. The CDR3 totals 14 residues. The full variable domain, in which reference TRBV5-1 and TRBJ2-3 provide the parts outside the CDR3, is KAGVTQTPRYLIKTRGQQVTLSCSPISGHRSVSWYQQTPGQGLQFLFEYFSETQRNKGNFPGRFSGRQFSNSRSEMNVSTLELGDSALYLCASRPGTSTDTQYFGPGTRLTVL.

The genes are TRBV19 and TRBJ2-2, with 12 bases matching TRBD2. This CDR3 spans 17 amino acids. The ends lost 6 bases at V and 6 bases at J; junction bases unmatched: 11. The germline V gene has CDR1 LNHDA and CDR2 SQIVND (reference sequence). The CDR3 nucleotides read TGTGCCAGTAGCCCTAGACTAGCGGGGGAGGATGCCGGGGAGCTGTTTTTT. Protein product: CASSPRLAGEDAGELFF. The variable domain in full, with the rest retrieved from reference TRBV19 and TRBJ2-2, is DGGITQSPKYLFRKEGQNVTLSCEQNLNHDAMYWYRQDPGQGLRLIYYSQIVNDFQKGDIAEGYSVSREKKESFPLTVTSAQKNPTAFYLCASSPRLAGEDAGELFFGEGSRLTVL.

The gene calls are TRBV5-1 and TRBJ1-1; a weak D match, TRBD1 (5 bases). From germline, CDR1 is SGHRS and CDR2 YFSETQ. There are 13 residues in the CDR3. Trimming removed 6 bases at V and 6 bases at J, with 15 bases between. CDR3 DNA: TGCGCCAGCACTCGCCATGGGGCTGCTGAAGCTTTCTTT. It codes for CASTRHGAAEAFF.

This chain's CDR3 is CASSPRDIYNSPLHF. DNA for the CDR3: TGTGCCAGCAGCCCGAGGGACATATACAATTCACCCCTCCACTTT. V gene TRBV4-2 combines with J gene TRBJ1-6, with TRBD1 as a possible D gene (6 bases). Germline-derived CDR1 and CDR2 are LGHNA and YNFKEQ. This CDR3 is built from 15 residues. Trimming cost V 4 bases and J 7 bases, with 14 bases left between them.

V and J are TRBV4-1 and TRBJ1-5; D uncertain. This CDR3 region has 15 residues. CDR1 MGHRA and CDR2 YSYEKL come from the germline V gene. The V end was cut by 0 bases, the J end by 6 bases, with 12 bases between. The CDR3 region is CASSQDGEVGQPQHF. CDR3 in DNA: TGCGCCAGCAGCCAAGATGGAGAAGTGGGTCAGCCCCAGCATTTT.

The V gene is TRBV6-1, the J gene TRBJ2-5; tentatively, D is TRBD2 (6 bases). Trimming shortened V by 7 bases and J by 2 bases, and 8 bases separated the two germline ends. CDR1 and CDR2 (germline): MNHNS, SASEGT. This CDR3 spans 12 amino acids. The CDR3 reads CASTGVQETQYF. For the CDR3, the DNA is TGTGCCAGCACGGGGGTGCAAGAGACCCAGTACTTC.

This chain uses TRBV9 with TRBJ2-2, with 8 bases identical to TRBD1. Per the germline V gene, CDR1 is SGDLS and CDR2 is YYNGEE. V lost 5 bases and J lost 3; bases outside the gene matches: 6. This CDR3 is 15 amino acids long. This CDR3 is CASSPRTGYTGELFF. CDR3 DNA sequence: TGTGCCAGCAGTCCCCGGACAGGGTACACCGGGGAGCTGTTTTTT.

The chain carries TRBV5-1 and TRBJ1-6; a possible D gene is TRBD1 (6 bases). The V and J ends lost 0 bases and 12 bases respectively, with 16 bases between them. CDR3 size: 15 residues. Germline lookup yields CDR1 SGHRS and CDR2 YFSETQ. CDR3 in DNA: TGCGCCAGCAGCTTGGCGACAGGTGCCACGGGACCCCTCCACTTT. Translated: CASSLATGATGPLHF.